Listed below are T cell receptor beta chains from one sample, sequenced in a study of cytomegalovirus exposure and HLA in healthy donors. The repertoire was sequenced with immunoSEQ multiplex PCR; TCRdb's copy has only in-frame clones and lacks some. The sample carries 140,000 or so clones, roughly 88% recorded once. The sequenced sample was PBMCs. The receptors derive from a woman in her thirties or forties in good health and CMV-seronegative. Both conserved end residues are part of each CDR3. D genes are given only for firm matches. Clone size is shown for a subset of rows, as once, few, many or a class of expanded clone.

j_call: TRBJ2-7; d_call: NA; clone_size: NA; v_call: TRBV7-9; cdr3_aa: CASREDSSYEQYF; cdr3_nt: TGTGCCAGCAGAGAGGATAGTTCCTACGAGCAGTACTTC
j_call: TRBJ1-4; d_call: NA; clone_size: few; v_call: TRBV5-4; cdr3_aa: CASSFTPGDEKLFF; cdr3_nt: TGTGCCAGCAGCTTTACCCCAGGGGACGAAAAACTGTTTTTT
j_call: TRBJ2-7; d_call: TRBD1; clone_size: NA; v_call: TRBV28; cdr3_aa: CASSSSRGNEQYF; cdr3_nt: TGTGCCAGCAGTTCTAGCAGGGGGAACGAGCAGTACTTC
j_call: TRBJ2-5; d_call: TRBD2; clone_size: once; v_call: TRBV5-4; cdr3_aa: CASSLPSGSRETQYF; cdr3_nt: TGTGCCAGCAGCTTGCCTAGCGGGAGTAGGGAGACCCAGTACTTC
j_call: TRBJ1-2; d_call: TRBD1; clone_size: NA; v_call: TRBV5-1; cdr3_aa: CASSFGQGTYGYTF; cdr3_nt: TGCGCCAGCAGCTTTGGACAGGGAACCTATGGCTACACCTTC
j_call: TRBJ2-6; d_call: TRBD2; clone_size: NA; v_call: TRBV7-3; cdr3_aa: CASSPGLAGSSGANVLTF; cdr3_nt: TGTGCCAGCAGCCCGGGACTAGCGGGGAGCTCTGGGGCCAACGTCCTGACTTTC
j_call: TRBJ2-3; d_call: NA; clone_size: once; v_call: TRBV11-3; cdr3_aa: CASSLPGWDTQYF; cdr3_nt: TGTGCCAGCAGCTTACCCGGGTGGGATACGCAGTATTTT
j_call: TRBJ2-1; d_call: TRBD2; clone_size: NA; v_call: TRBV28; cdr3_aa: CASSLGLAGGGYNEQFF; cdr3_nt: TGTGCCAGCAGTTTAGGACTAGCGGGAGGTGGTTACAATGAGCAGTTCTTC
j_call: TRBJ2-1; d_call: NA; clone_size: NA; v_call: TRBV6-5; cdr3_aa: CASRGPGNEQFF; cdr3_nt: TGTGCCAGCAGAGGGCCGGGGAATGAGCAGTTCTTC
j_call: TRBJ2-3; d_call: TRBD1; clone_size: NA; v_call: TRBV11-3; cdr3_aa: CASSLNRDSYTDTQYF; cdr3_nt: TGTGCCAGCAGCTTAAACCGGGACAGTTACACAGATACGCAGTATTTT
j_call: TRBJ2-5; d_call: NA; clone_size: NA; v_call: TRBV6-5; cdr3_aa: CASSTVFQETQYF; cdr3_nt: TGTGCCAGCAGTACGGTCTTCCAAGAGACCCAGTACTTC
j_call: TRBJ1-2; d_call: NA; clone_size: NA; v_call: TRBV5-5; cdr3_aa: CASSTGTNYGYTF; cdr3_nt: TGTGCCAGCAGCACAGGGACTAACTATGGCTACACCTTC
j_call: TRBJ2-7; d_call: NA; clone_size: NA; v_call: TRBV5-1; cdr3_aa: CASSLAPLGTYEQYF; cdr3_nt: TGCGCCAGCAGCTTGGCCCCACTGGGCACCTACGAGCAGTACTTC
j_call: TRBJ2-7; d_call: TRBD2; clone_size: NA; v_call: TRBV6-6; cdr3_aa: CASSLGGTSGSYEQYF; cdr3_nt: TGTGCCAGCAGTTTGGGAGGGACTAGCGGGAGTTACGAGCAGTACTTC
j_call: TRBJ2-4; d_call: NA; clone_size: few; v_call: TRBV6-1; cdr3_aa: CASSEAAGTKNIQYF; cdr3_nt: TGTGCCAGCAGTGAAGCTGCCGGGACCAAAAACATTCAGTACTTC
j_call: TRBJ1-5; d_call: TRBD1; clone_size: NA; v_call: TRBV5-1; cdr3_aa: CASSLDGTGQGQPQHF; cdr3_nt: TGCGCCAGCAGCTTGGATGGGACAGGGCAAGGTCAGCCCCAGCATTTT
j_call: TRBJ2-2; d_call: NA; clone_size: once; v_call: TRBV7-9; cdr3_aa: CSSPDLRGTGYDTGELFF; cdr3_nt: TGTTCCAGCCCCGATTTAAGGGGTACAGGGTACGACACCGGGGAGCTGTTTTTT
j_call: TRBJ2-1; d_call: TRBD2; clone_size: NA; v_call: TRBV7-9; cdr3_aa: CASSLSGTSYNEQFF; cdr3_nt: TGTGCCAGCAGCTTGAGCGGGACGTCCTACAATGAGCAGTTCTTC
j_call: TRBJ1-1; d_call: NA; clone_size: NA; v_call: TRBV11-2; cdr3_aa: CASSFSLNTEAFF; cdr3_nt: TGTGCCAGCAGCTTTTCCTTGAACACTGAAGCTTTCTTT
j_call: TRBJ2-3; d_call: TRBD2; clone_size: NA; v_call: TRBV10-2; cdr3_aa: CASGGLAGSSTDTQYF; cdr3_nt: TGCGCCAGCGGGGGACTAGCGGGTTCTTCCACAGATACGCAGTATTTT
j_call: TRBJ2-7; d_call: TRBD2; clone_size: few; v_call: TRBV28; cdr3_aa: CASVGLAGGTAYEQYF; cdr3_nt: TGTGCCAGCGTCGGACTAGCGGGAGGGACGGCCTACGAGCAGTACTTC
j_call: TRBJ2-7; d_call: TRBD2; clone_size: NA; v_call: TRBV6-5; cdr3_aa: CASSHTPSGSYEQYF; cdr3_nt: TGTGCCAGCAGCCATACCCCTAGCGGGAGCTACGAGCAGTACTTC
j_call: TRBJ1-1; d_call: TRBD1; clone_size: once; v_call: TRBV7-2; cdr3_aa: CASSHGQGAVEAFF; cdr3_nt: TGTGCCAGCAGCCACGGACAGGGGGCGGTTGAAGCTTTCTTT
j_call: TRBJ2-7; d_call: TRBD2; clone_size: NA; v_call: TRBV7-2; cdr3_aa: CASSLLAGVSYEQYF; cdr3_nt: TGTGCCAGCAGCTTATTAGCGGGAGTATCCTACGAGCAGTACTTC
j_call: TRBJ2-1; d_call: TRBD2; clone_size: once; v_call: TRBV4-2; cdr3_aa: CASSHTGTSGSRVEQFF; cdr3_nt: TGTGCCAGCAGCCATACCGGGACTAGCGGGAGTCGGGTTGAGCAGTTCTTC
j_call: TRBJ2-5; d_call: NA; clone_size: NA; v_call: TRBV21-1; cdr3_aa: CASRGDTEGPYF; cdr3_nt: TGTGCCAGCAGAGGTGACACGGAGGGTCCGTACTTC
j_call: TRBJ2-1; d_call: NA; clone_size: once; v_call: TRBV7-2; cdr3_aa: CASSSTRNSNEQFF; cdr3_nt: TGTGCCAGCAGCTCCACTAGAAACAGCAATGAGCAGTTCTTC
j_call: TRBJ2-7; d_call: TRBD2; clone_size: NA; v_call: TRBV5-4; cdr3_aa: CASSLGTSGDNEQYF; cdr3_nt: TGTGCCAGCAGCTTGGGGACTAGCGGGGACAACGAGCAGTACTTC
j_call: TRBJ2-1; d_call: NA; clone_size: NA; v_call: TRBV5-6; cdr3_aa: CASSLDWFNEQFF; cdr3_nt: TGTGCCAGCAGCTTGGACTGGTTCAATGAGCAGTTCTTC
j_call: TRBJ2-7; d_call: NA; clone_size: NA; v_call: TRBV4-2; cdr3_aa: CASSQETRGYEQYF; cdr3_nt: TGTGCCAGCAGCCAAGAGACTAGAGGGTACGAGCAGTACTTC
j_call: TRBJ2-7; d_call: TRBD2; clone_size: NA; v_call: TRBV10-3; cdr3_aa: CAISGGRGGTYEQYF; cdr3_nt: TGTGCCATCAGTGGCGGGAGGGGGGGCACCTACGAGCAGTACTTC
j_call: TRBJ2-5; d_call: NA; clone_size: NA; v_call: TRBV7-8; cdr3_aa: CASSLDGGTRETQYF; cdr3_nt: TGTGCCAGCAGCTTAGACGGGGGAACAAGGGAGACCCAGTACTTC
j_call: TRBJ2-3; d_call: TRBD2; clone_size: NA; v_call: TRBV6-7; cdr3_aa: CASSLVGGADTQYF; cdr3_nt: TGTGCCAGCAGTTTGGTCGGGGGGGCAGATACGCAGTATTTT